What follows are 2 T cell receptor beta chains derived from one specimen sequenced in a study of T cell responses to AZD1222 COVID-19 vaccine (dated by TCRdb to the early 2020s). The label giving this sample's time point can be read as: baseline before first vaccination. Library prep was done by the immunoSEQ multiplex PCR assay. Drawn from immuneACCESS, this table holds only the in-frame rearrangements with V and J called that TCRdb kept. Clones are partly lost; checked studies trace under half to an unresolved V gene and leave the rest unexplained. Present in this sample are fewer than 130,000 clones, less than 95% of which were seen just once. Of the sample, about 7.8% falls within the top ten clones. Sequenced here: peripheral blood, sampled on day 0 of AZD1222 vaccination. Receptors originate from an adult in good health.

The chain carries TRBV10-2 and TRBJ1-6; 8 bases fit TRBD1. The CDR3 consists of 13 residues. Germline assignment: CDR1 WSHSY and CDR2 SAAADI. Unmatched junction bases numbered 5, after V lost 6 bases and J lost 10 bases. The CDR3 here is CASRDRERSPLHF. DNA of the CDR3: TGCGCCAGCAGGGACAGGGAACGGTCACCCCTCCACTTT.

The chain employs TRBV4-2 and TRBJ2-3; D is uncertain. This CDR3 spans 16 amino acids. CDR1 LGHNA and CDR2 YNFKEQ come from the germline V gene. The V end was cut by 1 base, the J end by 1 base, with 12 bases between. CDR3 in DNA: TGTGCCAGCAGCCAAGCTCCGGCCAGCGGCACAGATACGCAGTATTTT. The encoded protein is CASSQAPASGTDTQYF.